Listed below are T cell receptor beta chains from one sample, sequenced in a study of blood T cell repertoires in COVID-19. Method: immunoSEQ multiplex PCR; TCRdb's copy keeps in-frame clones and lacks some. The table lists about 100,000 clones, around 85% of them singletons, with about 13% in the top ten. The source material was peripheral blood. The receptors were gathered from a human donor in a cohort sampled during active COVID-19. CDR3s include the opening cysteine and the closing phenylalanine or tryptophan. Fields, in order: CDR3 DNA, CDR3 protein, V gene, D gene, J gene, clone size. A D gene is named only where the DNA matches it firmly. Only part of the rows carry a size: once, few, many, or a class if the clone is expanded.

CDR3 DNA: TGTGCCAGCAGTACCCTTTCAGCCTCGGGACAGCCGTACTTC
CDR3 protein: CASSTLSASGQPYF
V gene: TRBV6-5
D gene: TRBD1
J gene: TRBJ2-7
clone size: .

CDR3 DNA: TGTGCCAGCAGTCGCTTTGGGACAGGCGGCTACACCTTC
CDR3 protein: CASSRFGTGGYTF
V gene: TRBV27
D gene: TRBD1
J gene: TRBJ1-2
clone size: .

CDR3 DNA: TGTGCCAGCTCACCACCGAGGGACAGCTACGAGCAGTACTTC
CDR3 protein: CASSPPRDSYEQYF
V gene: TRBV18
D gene: TRBD1
J gene: TRBJ2-7
clone size: .

CDR3 DNA: TGTGCCAGCAGCCTCGGGACAGGCCGTAATTCACCCCTCCACTTT
CDR3 protein: CASSLGTGRNSPLHF
V gene: TRBV5-4
D gene: TRBD1
J gene: TRBJ1-6
clone size: once

CDR3 DNA: TGTGCCAGCAGCTTGTCATCTATAGCGGTTGAGACCCAGTACTTC
CDR3 protein: CASSLSSIAVETQYF
V gene: TRBV7-9
D gene: .
J gene: TRBJ2-5
clone size: .

CDR3 DNA: TGTGCCAGTAGTTTGTATCGTCGGGGGGCCTCCCGTCCCAATCAGCCCCAGCATTTT
CDR3 protein: CASSLYRRGASRPNQPQHF
V gene: TRBV19
D gene: .
J gene: TRBJ1-5
clone size: few

CDR3 DNA: TGTGCCACCAGTGATTCCGGGACTAGCGGGAGCGCGAACACCGGGGAGCTGTTTTTT
CDR3 protein: CATSDSGTSGSANTGELFF
V gene: TRBV24-1
D gene: TRBD2
J gene: TRBJ2-2
clone size: .

CDR3 DNA: TGTGCCAGCAGCAAATGGGACAGATACAATGAGCAGTTCTTC
CDR3 protein: CASSKWDRYNEQFF
V gene: TRBV5-6
D gene: TRBD1
J gene: TRBJ2-1
clone size: .

CDR3 DNA: TGTGCCAGCAGCCAATCTGGTGGACAGGGGGTTTCCGAGCAGTACTTC
CDR3 protein: CASSQSGGQGVSEQYF
V gene: TRBV16
D gene: TRBD1
J gene: TRBJ2-7
clone size: .

CDR3 DNA: TGTGCCAGCAGTTTATCGAGAGGCACTGAAGCTTTCTTT
CDR3 protein: CASSLSRGTEAFF
V gene: TRBV27
D gene: .
J gene: TRBJ1-1
clone size: .

CDR3 DNA: TGTGCCAGCAGCTTACCTACCTTGGGGAGGGCTAATGAAAAACTGTTTTTT
CDR3 protein: CASSLPTLGRANEKLFF
V gene: TRBV7-9
D gene: .
J gene: TRBJ1-4
clone size: .

CDR3 DNA: TGTGCCAGCAGTTGGGACAGTTGGCTGTACGAGCAGTACTTC
CDR3 protein: CASSWDSWLYEQYF
V gene: TRBV6-2/TRBV6-3
D gene: TRBD1
J gene: TRBJ2-7
clone size: .

CDR3 DNA: TGCGCCAGCAGCGGGGGGACAGGGGTCATTAACTATGGCTACACCTTC
CDR3 protein: CASSGGTGVINYGYTF
V gene: TRBV5-1
D gene: TRBD1
J gene: TRBJ1-2
clone size: few

CDR3 DNA: TGTGCCAGCAGCGCCCTTGGGGGGTCCTACAATGAGCAGTTCTTC
CDR3 protein: CASSALGGSYNEQFF
V gene: TRBV7-2
D gene: .
J gene: TRBJ2-1
clone size: once

CDR3 DNA: TGTGCCAGCAGCAAAGGTAACCGGACAAGGGCGAACACTGAAGCTTTCTTT
CDR3 protein: CASSKGNRTRANTEAFF
V gene: TRBV21-1
D gene: .
J gene: TRBJ1-1
clone size: .

CDR3 DNA: TGTGCCACCAGGGGGACTAGCGGGAGTTGTGGAGGGGCCGGGGAGCTGTTTTTT
CDR3 protein: CATRGTSGSCGGAGELFF
V gene: TRBV24-1
D gene: TRBD2
J gene: TRBJ2-2
clone size: .

CDR3 DNA: TGTGCCAGCAGCCGAGACGGGGTACTAGCGGGAAGCACAGATACGCAGTATTTT
CDR3 protein: CASSRDGVLAGSTDTQYF
V gene: TRBV7-9
D gene: TRBD2
J gene: TRBJ2-3
clone size: .

CDR3 DNA: TGCAGCGCGGAAGCGGGGGAGCAGTACTTC
CDR3 protein: CSAEAGEQYF
V gene: TRBV29-1
D gene: TRBD2
J gene: TRBJ2-7
clone size: few

CDR3 DNA: TGTGCCAGCAGTTACCCTACGACAGGGACCTTCACAGATACGCAGTATTTT
CDR3 protein: CASSYPTTGTFTDTQYF
V gene: TRBV6-2/TRBV6-3
D gene: TRBD1
J gene: TRBJ2-3
clone size: few

CDR3 DNA: TGTGCCAGCAGCTTATTCCTGCGGGAACGGGGAAACACCATATATTTT
CDR3 protein: CASSLFLRERGNTIYF
V gene: TRBV13
D gene: .
J gene: TRBJ1-3
clone size: .

CDR3 DNA: TGTGCCAGCAGCTTAAGGGCGAGCGGGGGGGCCCTAGATACGCAGTATTTT
CDR3 protein: CASSLRASGGALDTQYF
V gene: TRBV7-2
D gene: TRBD2
J gene: TRBJ2-3
clone size: .

CDR3 DNA: TGTGCCACCAGCAGAGATACGGGGCCGAGCGGGGGGGCTAATGAAAAACTGTTTTTT
CDR3 protein: CATSRDTGPSGGANEKLFF
V gene: TRBV15
D gene: .
J gene: TRBJ1-4
clone size: .

CDR3 DNA: TGTGCCAGCAGCGCCGGACAGGGCCTAGATTCACCCCTCCACTTT
CDR3 protein: CASSAGQGLDSPLHF
V gene: TRBV7-9
D gene: TRBD1
J gene: TRBJ1-6
clone size: once

CDR3 DNA: TGTGCCAGCAGCGTAGGGTCTAGCGGGGGAATCGACGAGCAGTACTTC
CDR3 protein: CASSVGSSGGIDEQYF
V gene: TRBV9
D gene: TRBD2
J gene: TRBJ2-7
clone size: .

CDR3 DNA: TGTGCCAGCAGTTACGGGCCTGGAAGATATGGCTACACCTTC
CDR3 protein: CASSYGPGRYGYTF
V gene: TRBV6-5
D gene: .
J gene: TRBJ1-2
clone size: .

CDR3 DNA: TGTGCCAGCAGCTTGGGTCGAGGGAGTCAAGAGACCCAGTACTTC
CDR3 protein: CASSLGRGSQETQYF
V gene: TRBV7-2
D gene: .
J gene: TRBJ2-5
clone size: .

CDR3 DNA: TGTGCCAGCAGCGACGGGGGGAGACAGGTTAATGAGCAGTTCTTC
CDR3 protein: CASSDGGRQVNEQFF
V gene: TRBV6-2/TRBV6-3
D gene: .
J gene: TRBJ2-1
clone size: .

CDR3 DNA: TGTGCCAGCACGGACGGAGGGGGCAGGAACACTGAAGCTTTCTTT
CDR3 protein: CASTDGGGRNTEAFF
V gene: TRBV6-5
D gene: TRBD1
J gene: TRBJ1-1
clone size: .

CDR3 DNA: TGTGCCAGCAGGCGGGGGGCAGATACGCAGTATTTT
CDR3 protein: CASRRGADTQYF
V gene: TRBV2
D gene: TRBD2
J gene: TRBJ2-3
clone size: .

CDR3 DNA: TGTGCCAGCAGACTACAGGGTCTTGGGGTTGGCTACACCTTC
CDR3 protein: CASRLQGLGVGYTF
V gene: TRBV27
D gene: .
J gene: TRBJ1-2
clone size: few

CDR3 DNA: TGTGCCAGCAGGCCATTAGCGGGGGGGAGGGAGACCCAGTACTTC
CDR3 protein: CASRPLAGGRETQYF
V gene: TRBV7-2
D gene: TRBD2
J gene: TRBJ2-5
clone size: .

CDR3 DNA: TGCGCCAGCAGCCCGGGAGGGACAGGGACAGGAAATGAGCAGTTCTTC
CDR3 protein: CASSPGGTGTGNEQFF
V gene: TRBV5-1
D gene: .
J gene: TRBJ2-1
clone size: .

CDR3 DNA: TGTGCCATCAGTGAGTACAGGGGGCTCTACGAGCAGTACTTC
CDR3 protein: CAISEYRGLYEQYF
V gene: TRBV10-3
D gene: TRBD1
J gene: TRBJ2-7
clone size: .

CDR3 DNA: TGTGCCAGCAGCAGTTGGGCAGGGTGGGAGGTCAACATTCAGTACTTC
CDR3 protein: CASSSWAGWEVNIQYF
V gene: TRBV11-2
D gene: .
J gene: TRBJ2-4
clone size: .

CDR3 DNA: TGTGCCAGCAGCTTTGAGCGGGAGACGAACAATGAGCAGTTCTTC
CDR3 protein: CASSFERETNNEQFF
V gene: TRBV7-9
D gene: TRBD2
J gene: TRBJ2-1
clone size: once

CDR3 DNA: TGTGCCTGGAGTGTAATAGTTTCACGGGGTCAGTCCAACTATGGCTACACCTTC
CDR3 protein: CAWSVIVSRGQSNYGYTF
V gene: TRBV30
D gene: .
J gene: TRBJ1-2
clone size: .

CDR3 DNA: TGCGCCAGCAGTCCACCGACAGGGTCCGGGGAGCTGTTTTTT
CDR3 protein: CASSPPTGSGELFF
V gene: TRBV10-1
D gene: TRBD1
J gene: TRBJ2-2
clone size: once

CDR3 DNA: TGTGCCAGCAGTCCGCGCGGGGAGCTGTTTTTT
CDR3 protein: CASSPRGELFF
V gene: TRBV12-3/TRBV12-4
D gene: .
J gene: TRBJ2-2
clone size: .

CDR3 DNA: TGTGCCAGCAGCTTAGGGCTAGCGGGCTACAATGAGCAGTTCTTC
CDR3 protein: CASSLGLAGYNEQFF
V gene: TRBV7-2
D gene: TRBD2
J gene: TRBJ2-1
clone size: .

CDR3 DNA: TGTGCCAGCAGCTGGGGGGGGCGCGAGGAAGCTTTCTTT
CDR3 protein: CASSWGGREEAFF
V gene: TRBV11-2
D gene: .
J gene: TRBJ1-1
clone size: .

CDR3 DNA: TGTGCCAGCAGTTACTTTGACGGGGGAGAGCAGTTCTTC
CDR3 protein: CASSYFDGGEQFF
V gene: TRBV6-2/TRBV6-3
D gene: .
J gene: TRBJ2-1
clone size: .

CDR3 DNA: TGTGCCAGCAGTAAACGAACAGGGAACACTGAAGCTTTCTTT
CDR3 protein: CASSKRTGNTEAFF
V gene: TRBV6-5
D gene: .
J gene: TRBJ1-1
clone size: .